This TCR beta chain came from a study of T cell changes during pregnancy in multiple sclerosis. This CDR3 has 13 amino acids. Germline assignment: CDR1 SGHAT and CDR2 FQNNGV. As concerns this clone: Relative to the germline gene, one junction end is altered; a read error may explain this.

Clones were sequenced by immunoSEQ multiplex PCR, and TCRdb holds only the in-frame ones, with some missing. The sample yields fewer than 60,000 clones, roughly 92% seen once. The origin of this receptor is a female donor with multiple sclerosis, enrolled in a pregnancy study. The sample was CD4+ T cells from peripheral blood mononuclear cells, taken after pregnancy. The rearrangement links TRBV11-2 to TRBJ1-2; D perhaps matches TRBD1 (6 bases). CDR3 region: CASSLDRGARSFF. DNA of the CDR3: TGTGCCAGCAGCTTAGACAGGGGCGCCAGATCTTTCTTC.